There are many counts of the clone carrying this T cell receptor (beta chain). The antigen is undetermined. These data originate in a study of T cells in Graves' hyperthyroidism and ophthalmopathy. Using RNA transcripts as the source, TCR beta CDR3 regions were amplified. A set of HTBI primers served as the primers for a first-round RT-PCR of the TCR CDR3. From the multiplex PCR reads, TCRdb called clonotypes with MiXCR, one entry per CDR3 protein. The sample has roughly 660,000 distinct CDR3 sequences, 15% to 20% seen once. The CDR3 length is 16 residues. The V and J ends lost 3 bases and 7 bases, in that order; junction bases with no gene match: 13. Looked up from germline, CDR1 is KGHSH and CDR2 is LQKENI. The study's findings and limits: Separation of ophthalmopathy from stable hyperthyroidism was achieved by a 13 V-J model.

The sequenced sample consisted of blood. The receptor was derived from a man in his fifties with Graves' hyperthyroidism. V is TRBV18 and J is TRBJ2-7, with 9 bases aligning to TRBD2. CDR3 in DNA: TGTGCCAGCTCACCGCTGACTAGCGGCCACGGAGGAGAGCAGTACTTC. Amino acids: CASSPLTSGHGGEQYF.